The sequence of this TCR beta chain was determined in a study of T cell repertoires in ileal Crohn's disease. Study results and caveats: Endoscopic recurrence occurred in every patient whose clonality exceeded 26.8%.

Comment on this clone: Its cognate antigen is unknown.

V was trimmed by 0 bases and J by 0 bases, leaving 26 bases between them. The CDR3 is 22 residues long. CDR1 and CDR2 from the germline V gene are MGHRA and YSYEKL. Some clones are missing from TCRdb's copy, which holds only in-frame ones; the method was immunoSEQ multiplex PCR. Found here are over 15,000 clones, around 78% of them singletons; the top ten hold approximately 10%. The V gene is TRBV4-1, the J gene TRBJ1-4; perhaps TRBD1 as D (6 bases). Input material: ileal tissue. This TCR was recovered from an adult with Crohn's disease. The CDR3 sequence: CASSQEETGTLYIFATNEKLFF. The DNA of the CDR3 is TGCGCCAGCAGCCAAGAGGAAACCGGGACATTATACATCTTTGCAACTAATGAAAAACTGTTTTTT.